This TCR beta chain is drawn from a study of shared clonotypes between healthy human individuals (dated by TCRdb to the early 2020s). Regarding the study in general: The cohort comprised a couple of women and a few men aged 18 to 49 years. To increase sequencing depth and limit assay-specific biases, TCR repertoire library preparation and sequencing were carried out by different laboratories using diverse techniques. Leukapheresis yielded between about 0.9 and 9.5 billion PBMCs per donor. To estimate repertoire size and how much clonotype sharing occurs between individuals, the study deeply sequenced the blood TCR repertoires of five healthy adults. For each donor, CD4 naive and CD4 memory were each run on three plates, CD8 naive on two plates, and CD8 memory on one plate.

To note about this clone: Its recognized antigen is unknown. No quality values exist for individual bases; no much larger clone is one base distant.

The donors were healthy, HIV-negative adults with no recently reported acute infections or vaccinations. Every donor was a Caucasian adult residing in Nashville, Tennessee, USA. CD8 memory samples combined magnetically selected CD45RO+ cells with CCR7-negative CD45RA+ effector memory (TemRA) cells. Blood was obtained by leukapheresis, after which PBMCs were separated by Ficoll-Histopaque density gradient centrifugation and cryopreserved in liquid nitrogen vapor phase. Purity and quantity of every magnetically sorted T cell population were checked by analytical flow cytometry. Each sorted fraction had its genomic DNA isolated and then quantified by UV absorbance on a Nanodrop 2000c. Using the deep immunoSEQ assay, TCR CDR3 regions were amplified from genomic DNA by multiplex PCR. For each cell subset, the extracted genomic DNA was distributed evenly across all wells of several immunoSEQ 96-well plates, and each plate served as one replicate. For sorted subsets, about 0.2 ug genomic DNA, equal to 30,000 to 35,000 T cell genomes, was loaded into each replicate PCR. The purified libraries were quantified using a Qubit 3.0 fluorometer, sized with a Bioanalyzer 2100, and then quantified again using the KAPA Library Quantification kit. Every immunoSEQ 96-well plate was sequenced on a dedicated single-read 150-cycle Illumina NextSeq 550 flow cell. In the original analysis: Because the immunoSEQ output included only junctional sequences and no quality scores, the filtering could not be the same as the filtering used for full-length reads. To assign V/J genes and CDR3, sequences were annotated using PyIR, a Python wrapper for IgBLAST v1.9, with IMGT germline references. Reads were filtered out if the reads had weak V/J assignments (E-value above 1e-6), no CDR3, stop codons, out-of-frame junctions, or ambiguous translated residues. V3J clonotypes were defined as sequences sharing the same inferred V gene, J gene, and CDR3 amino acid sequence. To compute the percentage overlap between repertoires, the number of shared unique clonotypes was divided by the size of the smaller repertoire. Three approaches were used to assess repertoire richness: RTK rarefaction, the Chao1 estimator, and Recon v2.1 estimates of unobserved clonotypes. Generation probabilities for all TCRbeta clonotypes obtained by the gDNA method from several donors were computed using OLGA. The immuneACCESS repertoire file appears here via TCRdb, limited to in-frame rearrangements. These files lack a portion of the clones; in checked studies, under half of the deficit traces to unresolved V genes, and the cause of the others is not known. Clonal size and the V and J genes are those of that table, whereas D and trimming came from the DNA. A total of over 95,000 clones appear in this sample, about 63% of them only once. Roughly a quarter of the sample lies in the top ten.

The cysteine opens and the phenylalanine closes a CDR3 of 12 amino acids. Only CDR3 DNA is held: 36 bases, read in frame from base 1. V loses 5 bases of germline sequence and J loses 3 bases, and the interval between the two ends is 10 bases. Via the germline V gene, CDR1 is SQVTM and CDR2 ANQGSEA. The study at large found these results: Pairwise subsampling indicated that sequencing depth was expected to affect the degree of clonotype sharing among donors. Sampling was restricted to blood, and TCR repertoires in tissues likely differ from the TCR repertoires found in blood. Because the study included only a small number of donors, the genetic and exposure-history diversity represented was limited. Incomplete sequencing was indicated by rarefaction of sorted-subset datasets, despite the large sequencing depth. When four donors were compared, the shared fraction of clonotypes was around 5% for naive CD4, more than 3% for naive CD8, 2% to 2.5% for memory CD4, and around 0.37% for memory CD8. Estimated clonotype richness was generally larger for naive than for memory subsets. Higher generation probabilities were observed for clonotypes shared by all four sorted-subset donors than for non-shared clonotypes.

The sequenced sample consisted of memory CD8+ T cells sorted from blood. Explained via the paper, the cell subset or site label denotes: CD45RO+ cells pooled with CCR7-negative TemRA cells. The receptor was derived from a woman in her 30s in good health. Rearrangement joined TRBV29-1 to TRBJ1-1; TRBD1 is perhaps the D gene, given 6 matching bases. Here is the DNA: TGCAGCGTTTGGGGGCGCGACACTGAAGCTTTCTTT. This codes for CSVWGRDTEAFF.